The next 24 T cell receptor beta chains were all read from a single sample in a study of GPR56 and killer-like receptors on CD4 memory cells. TCRdb reprocessed the reads and reports one entry per CDR3 protein, with no DNA. In total, the table holds approximately 2,200 distinct CDR3 sequences. Sorting by FACS used killer cell lectin-like receptor and GPR56 expression to define five CD4+ populations. Sequenced input: memory CD4+ T cells from blood. These receptors came from a human donor in good health.

The chain couples TRBV4-3 to TRBJ2-3; checking the TCRdb D call of TRBD2 is not possible without DNA. The germline gives CDR1 LGHNA, CDR2 YSLEER. The CDR3 runs 17 residues. The chain's CDR3 is CASSQAGLAGGSDTQYF.

The V call is TRBV20-1, the J call TRBJ2-7; TCRdb returns TRBD2, unconfirmable since there is no DNA. From germline, CDR1 is DFQATT and CDR2 SNEGSKA (reference sequence). This CDR3 has 13 amino acids. The CDR3 spells CSARPPASYEQYF.

The chain combines TRBV7-2 with TRBJ2-3; TCRdb outputs TRBD2, but without DNA this stays unchecked. The CDR3 length is 17 residues. From germline, CDR1 is SGHTA and CDR2 FQGNSA. This chain's CDR3 is CASSLTSGGAWTDTQYF.

Judged by frequency, this clonotype is medium-sized. The chain recombines TRBV6-6 with TRBJ1-4; there is no DNA to check the TCRdb D call of TRBD1. Germline V gene data show CDR1 as MNHNY and CDR2 as SVGAGI (reference sequence). CDR3 length: 18 amino acids. CDR3: CASSYRGPLLATNEKLFF.

Considering frequency, this clonotype is large. This rearrangement joins TRBV7-2 to TRBJ2-1; TCRdb's D call of TRBD2 is untestable without DNA. This CDR3 is 20 amino acids long. Germline loops: CDR1 SGHTA, CDR2 FQGNSA. The CDR3 sequence: CASSSNSGGAFKNPYNEQFF. The whole variable domain, filled in from reference TRBV7-2 and TRBJ2-1, reads GAGVSQSPSNKVTEKGKDVELRCDPISGHTALYWYRQSLGQGLEFLIYFQGNSAPDKSGLPSDRFSAERTGGSVSTLTIQRTQQEDSAVYLCASSSNSGGAFKNPYNEQFFGPGTRLTVL.

The V and J genes are TRBV6-2 or TRBV6-3 and TRBJ2-1; the D call of TRBD2 rests on TCRdb alone, since no DNA is present to check it. CDR3 length equals 19 residues. Germline assignment: CDR1 MNHEY and CDR2 SVGEGT. CDR3: CASSYGLGGLAGGNNEQFF.

The rearrangement links TRBV27 to TRBJ2-5; the D call of TRBD2 rests on TCRdb alone, since no DNA is present to check it. Germline V gives CDR1 MNHEY, CDR2 SMNVEV (reference sequence). This CDR3 spans 15 amino acids. This CDR3 is CASRLAGGPGETQYF.

V gene TRBV2 combines with J gene TRBJ1-5. This CDR3 is 16 amino acids long. Germline V lookup: CDR1 SNHLY, CDR2 FYNNEI. CDR3 sequence: CASRIYSGQREQPQHF.

This clonotype registers large by frequency. V gene TRBV6-6 combines with J gene TRBJ1-1; TCRdb selects TRBD1, and the lack of DNA leaves this call unchecked. CDR1 and CDR2 (germline): MNHNY, SVGAGI (reference sequence). The CDR3 runs to 17 residues. CDR3 amino acids: CASSARAGTHLNTEAFF.

V usage is TRBV7-2 and J usage is TRBJ2-2; TCRdb designates TRBD2, a call that cannot be tested without DNA. CDR3 length: 16 amino acids. Germline CDR1 is SGHTA and CDR2 is FQGNSA. CDR3 loop: CASSLTSGENTGELFF.

Frequency places this clonotype as medium-sized. The chain joins TRBV5-6 to TRBJ2-1; TCRdb's assignment of TRBD1 cannot be checked, as there is no DNA. This CDR3 spans 15 amino acids. Germline V gene lookup returns CDR1 SGHDT and CDR2 YYEEEE. This chain's CDR3 is CASSSGVTALNEQFF.

This sequence joins TRBV12-3 or TRBV12-4 and TRBJ1-4; TCRdb gives TRBD1 as the D gene, but with no DNA this cannot be confirmed. This CDR3 has 14 residues. This CDR3 reads CASSATGGSEKLFF.

The CDR3 is CASSEVAQGGAEAFF. The chain couples TRBV2 to TRBJ1-1; TCRdb gives TRBD1 as the D gene, but with no DNA this cannot be confirmed. The CDR3 covers 15 residues. Germline CDR1 is SNHLY and CDR2 is FYNNEI.

The rearrangement uses TRBV9 and TRBJ2-2; TCRdb indicates TRBD1, and absent DNA this call remains unverified. Per germline, CDR1 SGDLS and CDR2 YYNGEE. There are 18 residues in the CDR3. The CDR3 sequence is CASSVRLVGGWNTGELFF.

Its frequency marks this clonotype as large. This chain links TRBV7-2 with TRBJ1-2; TCRdb names TRBD1, which stays unverified in the absence of DNA. This CDR3 has 15 residues. The germline V gene encodes CDR1 SGHTA and CDR2 FQGNSA. The CDR3 loop reads CASSLGAGSLYGYTF. Full variable domain (rest looked up from reference TRBV7-2 and TRBJ1-2): GAGVSQSPSNKVTEKGKDVELRCDPISGHTALYWYRQSLGQGLEFLIYFQGNSAPDKSGLPSDRFSAERTGGSVSTLTIQRTQQEDSAVYLCASSLGAGSLYGYTFGSGTRLTVV.

By frequency, this clonotype is large. V and J are TRBV6-1 and TRBJ1-6; TCRdb's D call of TRBD1 is untestable without DNA. Germline lookup yields CDR1 MNHNS and CDR2 SASEGT. There are 16 residues in the CDR3. The CDR3 sequence: CASSGGGVGLGSPLHF.

Its frequency marks this clonotype as large (0.1 to 1%). The gene calls are TRBV29-1 and TRBJ2-1; TCRdb outputs TRBD1, but without DNA this stays unchecked. The CDR3 totals 14 residues. Germline CDR1 and CDR2: SQVTM and ANQGSEA. CDR3 residues: CSVAPGGIYNEQFF.

The CDR3: CASSVGTGPYEQYF. The chain has TRBV9 and TRBJ2-7. CDR1 and CDR2 from the germline V gene are SGDLS and YYNGEE. The CDR3 extends over 14 amino acids. The full variable domain, its missing parts supplied by reference TRBV9 and TRBJ2-7, is DSGVTQTPKHLITATGQRVTLRCSPRSGDLSVYWYQQSLDQGLQFLIQYYNGEERAKGNILERFSAQQFPDLHSELNLSSLELGDSALYFCASSVGTGPYEQYFGPGTRLTVT.

This rearrangement joins TRBV4-3 to TRBJ2-4; TCRdb outputs TRBD1, but without DNA this stays unchecked. The CDR3 consists of 17 residues. Germline V gene sequence: CDR1 LGHNA, CDR2 YSLEER. The CDR3 is CASSQVGTGGSKNIQYF.

The chain combines TRBV30 with TRBJ2-5; TCRdb names TRBD2, which stays unverified in the absence of DNA. The CDR3 consists of 15 residues. Looked up from germline, CDR1 is GTSNPN and CDR2 is SVGIG (reference sequence). CDR3 sequence: CAWSVLAGGGETQYF.

V and J are TRBV25-1 and TRBJ1-2. Germline assignment: CDR1 MGHDK and CDR2 SYGVNS. CDR3 length equals 14 residues. The CDR3 spells CASSAGATNYGYTF.

This clonotype registers medium-sized by frequency. This chain uses TRBV19 with TRBJ1-1. This CDR3 has 14 amino acids. Germline CDR1 is LNHDA and CDR2 is SQIVND (reference sequence). CDR3 sequence reads: CASSTVVRNTEAFF.

Frequency places this clonotype as medium-sized. CDR3 sequence reads: CASSVRSNTEAFF. The chain links TRBV9 to TRBJ1-1. In germline, CDR1 is SGDLS, CDR2 YYNGEE. The CDR3 length is 13 residues. The full variable domain, rest sourced from reference TRBV9 and TRBJ1-1, is DSGVTQTPKHLITATGQRVTLRCSPRSGDLSVYWYQQSLDQGLQFLIQYYNGEERAKGNILERFSAQQFPDLHSELNLSSLELGDSALYFCASSVRSNTEAFFGQGTRLTVV.

This chain connects TRBV20-1 to TRBJ2-7; without DNA, the TCRdb call of TRBD1 cannot be checked. CDR1 is DFQATT and CDR2 is SNEGSKA in the germline V gene (reference sequence). The CDR3 contains 13 residues. The CDR3 sequence: CSARGTGTYEQYF.